The T cell receptor (beta chain) described here comes from a study of early T cells in non-severe SARS-CoV-2 infection. Findings of the study overall: Missing private and CD4 specificities, VDJdb matching favored anti-spike CD8 responses.

Individual cDNA molecules received unique molecular identifiers. TCRdb re-derived calls from the 5' RACE reads in MiXCR, one entry per CDR3 protein. This sample has 80,000 to 100,000 distinct CDR3 sequences, with about 10% found just once. The sample holds many counts of this clonotype. Its antigen is unidentified. Material: whole blood, obtained at baseline. This sequence originates from an adult who was a healthcare worker with PCR-confirmed SARS-CoV-2 infection or an uninfected control (not recorded which).

CDR3 nucleotide sequence: TGCAGTGCTCATACAGGCCCCCAAGAGACCCAGTACTTC. Translated, it gives CSAHTGPQETQYF. The gene calls are TRBV20-1 and TRBJ2-5, with a weak D call TRBD1 (5 bases). The CDR3 covers 13 residues. In germline, CDR1 is DFQATT, CDR2 SNEGSKA (reference sequence). The germline V and J ends were trimmed by 5 bases and 1 base, with 11 bases remaining between them.